The clone carrying this T cell receptor (beta chain) appeared many times. The data originate from a study of metastatic and nonmetastatic thyroid tumors. Study at large: Blood and tumor or nodule tissue repertoires from malignant and benign thyroid patients were compared.

Ahead of thyroid surgery, no patient had received treatment of any kind. Source study methods: Clinicopathological groups differed in CDR3, with these differences serving to build a distant-metastasis classifier for papillary thyroid cancer. TCRdb reprocessed the PCR reads using MiXCR. These V and J calls originate from TCRdb's pipeline instead of the authors' own analysis. The table shows some 30,000 clones, with less than 14% occurring only once. With 1 base removed from V and 4 bases from J, the gap between germline ends came to 16 bases. Germline V CDR1 and CDR2: SGHTA, FQGNSA. CDR3 size: 16 residues.

The chain combines TRBV7-2 with TRBJ2-5; no clear D. Sequencing used blood. The sequence derives from a female donor with papillary thyroid cancer or a benign thyroid nodule (not recorded which). Some clones in this sample may be carry-over from other donors' samples. The CDR3 region is CASSLVRGLSGETQYF. In nucleotides, the CDR3 is TGTGCCAGCAGCTTAGTTCGTGGGTTGTCGGGAGAGACCCAGTACTTC.